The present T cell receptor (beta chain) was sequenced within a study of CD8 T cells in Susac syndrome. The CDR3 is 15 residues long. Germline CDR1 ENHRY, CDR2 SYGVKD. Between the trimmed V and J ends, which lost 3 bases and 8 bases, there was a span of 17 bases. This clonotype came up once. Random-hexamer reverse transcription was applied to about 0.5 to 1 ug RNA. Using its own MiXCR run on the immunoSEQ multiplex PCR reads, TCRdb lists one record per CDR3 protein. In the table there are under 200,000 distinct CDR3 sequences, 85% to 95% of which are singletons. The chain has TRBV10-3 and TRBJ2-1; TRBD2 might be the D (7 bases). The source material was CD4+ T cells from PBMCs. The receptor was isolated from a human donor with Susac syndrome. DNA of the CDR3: TGTGCCATCAGTGACCCAGGGGAGGGAAAAGATGAGCAGTTCTTC. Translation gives CAISDPGEGKDEQFF.